The clone carrying this T cell receptor (beta chain) was counted between two and nine times. Antigen specificity is unknown. The sample comes from a study of T-cell reconstitution after alpha-beta-depleted transplantation in children. Study conclusions and caveats: Recipient T cells and thymic progenitors that survived were the source of the high TCRbeta diversity seen at day 60 in some patients. Newly generated T cells supplied most T-cell counts and diversity one year post-transplant. Several hundred expanded graft clones reportedly gave rise to the alpha-beta T cells present about two months after transplant.

A TCRbeta library incorporating unique molecular identifiers was prepared. TCRdb recomputed calls from the PCR reads with MiXCR, one row per CDR3 protein. Among 500,000 to 650,000 distinct CDR3 sequences listed, under 15% were seen once. Germline values: CDR1 GTSNPN, CDR2 SVGIG (reference sequence). The V end lost 0 bases, the J end lost 3 bases, and 4 bases lay between the germline ends. This CDR3 spans 12 amino acids. The rearrangement joins TRBV30 to TRBJ2-3; no definite D call. The material sequenced was PBMCs, mostly from graft donor cells, taken 360 days after TCRalphabeta/CD19-depleted stem cell transplant. The clonotype was recovered from a male patient aged 10-17 years who had a stem cell transplant for acute myeloid leukemia, so the T cells may come from the graft donor. Here the CDR3 DNA reads TGTGCCTGGAGTGTCGGGACAGATACGCAGTATTTT. This encodes CAWSVGTDTQYF.